The clone carrying this T cell receptor (beta chain) was detected only a few times. Its antigen is as yet unknown. The data were obtained in a study of blood T cells in healthy people across ages. Each donor's blood draw was approximately 10 milliliters of peripheral blood. Regarding the study as a whole: Conclusively comparing naive with antigen-experienced cells was impossible with unsorted PBMCs.

The germline CDR1 and CDR2 sequences are LGHDT and YNNKEL (reference sequence). The CDR3 sequence is 14 residues long. V shed 4 bases and J shed 5 bases, with 14 bases lying between them. The authors ran a second PCR of about 7 to 11 cycles using a sample-barcoded 5' primer and a J-beta primer mix. Researchers report that each sample yielded at least 2.5 million CDR3-containing paired-end reads. MiXCR, run by TCRdb on the 5' RACE reads, gives a single entry per CDR3 protein. Of about 570,000 distinct CDR3 sequences listed, roughly 28% are singletons. Sequences were obtained from blood. The chain carries TRBV3-1 and TRBJ2-5, with D uncertain. This TCR was recovered from a woman between 65 and 79 years old in good health. CDR3 loop: CASSPDRLKETQYF. The CDR3 DNA reads as TGTGCCAGCAGCCCAGACCGCCTGAAGGAGACCCAGTACTTC.